This entry concerns a single T cell receptor beta chain. Recovered status applied to Cohort 3 donors who had two consecutive negative PCRs. It also applied to those with clearance or with symptom resolution. This record belongs to a study of blood T cell repertoires in COVID-19. The overall study: From T cells, B-cell-depleted T cells, or PBMCs came the material, which was cDNA or gDNA.

Authors' processing steps: Quantification of nucleated cells was approximated via reference gene primer amplification. Libraries were prepared by immunoSEQ multiplex PCR; TCRdb keeps only in-frame clonotypes and omits some of them. The D gene and trimming were derived from the DNA, and the V and J assignments and clone size from that table. The sample has under 150,000 clones, around four fifths seen once; the top ten hold more than 5%. V lost 2 bases and J lost 9; bases outside the gene matches: 3. Per germline, CDR1 GTSNPN and CDR2 SVGIG (reference sequence). The CDR3 spans 11 residues. The sequenced material came from PBMCs or T cells enriched from blood (not recorded which). The receptor's source is a woman aged 40-49 years who had recovered from COVID-19. J is TRBJ2-7 and V is TRBV30; TRBD1 agrees at 8 bases. The CDR3 loop is CAWSRDRGQYF. Written as DNA, the CDR3 is TGTGCCTGGAGTCGCGACAGGGGGCAGTACTTC.